These 20 T cell receptor beta chains share one sample of origin, sequenced in a study of blood T cells in healthy people across ages (dated by TCRdb to between 2014 and 2017). The library came from 5' RACE. Sequencer: Illumina HiSeq 2500. The second PCR ran for roughly 7 to 11 cycles and used a J-beta primer mix along with a sample-barcoded 5' primer. TCRdb reran the public reads through fastp at Q25 and MiXCR, keeping productive beta chains. Rows with one shared CDR3 protein collapse into an entry with the most common genes and DNA. The sample table lists 850,000 to 1,100,000 distinct CDR3 sequences, 35% to 45% of them with a count of one. 10% to 15% of the sample belongs to the ten largest clones. Sequencing input: blood. The receptors stem from a man in his late teens or twenties in good health.

In this sample, this clonotype turned up a few times. Just one base apart from a much larger clone, this may be a read error. This chain joins TRBV11-2 and TRBJ2-3, with 7 positions matching TRBD2. There are 13 residues in the CDR3. J lost 1 base, V lost 7 bases, and 2 bases had no gene match. CDR1 and CDR2 from the germline V gene are SGHAT and FQNNGV. CDR3 residues: CASNLAGTDTQYF. The CDR3 DNA is TGTGCCAGCAACCTAGCGGGCACAGATACGCAGTATTTT.

J is TRBJ1-1 and V is TRBV29-1, with a weak D call TRBD1 (6 bases). CDR1 SQVTM and CDR2 ANQGSEA come from the germline V gene. V was trimmed by 3 bases and J by 0 bases, leaving 8 bases between them. The CDR3 loop spans 13 amino acids. CDR3 in amino acids: CSVEDRMNTEAFF. As DNA, the CDR3 is TGCAGCGTTGAGGACAGAATGAACACTGAAGCTTTCTTT.

The chain recombines TRBV7-9 with TRBJ1-2; D ambiguous. This CDR3 is 15 amino acids long. Germline CDR1 and CDR2: SEHNR and FQNEAQ (reference sequence). V gave up 4 bases and J gave up 1 base, with 13 bases separating them. The CDR3 spells CASSSRHTLNYGYTF. DNA for the CDR3: TGTGCCAGCAGCTCCAGACATACGCTTAACTATGGCTACACCTTC.

This clonotype has only a few counts. This chain connects TRBV7-2 to TRBJ2-2, with no clear D. Germline CDR1 SGHTA, CDR2 FQGNSA. With 5 bases removed from V and 1 base from J, the gap between germline ends came to 14 bases. This CDR3 has 16 amino acids. CDR3 in DNA: TGTGCCAGCAGCCATAACAGCTTATGGAACACCGGGGAGCTGTTTTTT. Its translation: CASSHNSLWNTGELFF.

In this sample, this clonotype turned up a few times. The chain is built from TRBV9 and TRBJ1-3, with unresolved D. V lost 0 bases and J lost 2, with 12 bases in between. Looked up from germline, CDR1 is SGDLS and CDR2 is YYNGEE. The CDR3 loop spans 16 amino acids. The CDR3 spells CASSVGGERAGNTIYF. CDR3 nucleotides: TGTGCCAGCAGCGTAGGTGGAGAACGCGCTGGAAACACCATATATTTT.

The V and J genes are TRBV19 and TRBJ1-5; D possibly corresponds to TRBD1 (6 bases). The CDR3 has 14 amino acids. V lost 11 bases and J 1 base, leaving 15 bases between the germline ends. Germline values: CDR1 LNHDA, CDR2 SQIVND (reference sequence). CDR3 in amino acids: CAWRGSWSNQPQHF. CDR3 bases: TGTGCCTGGAGGGGGTCCTGGAGCAATCAGCCCCAGCATTTT.

There are a few counts of this clonotype. A junction boundary mismatches the germline segment, possibly from a read error. The chain has TRBV6-6 and TRBJ2-1; the D is unclear. This CDR3 has 11 residues. Germline V CDR1 and CDR2: MNHNY, SVGAGI (reference sequence). The CDR3 nucleotides are TGTGCCGGCAGTTACAGAAATGAGCAGTTCTTC. This gives the protein CAGSYRNEQFF.

The V and J genes are TRBV27 and TRBJ2-5; D may be TRBD2 (7 bases). This CDR3 has 13 amino acids. Trimming pared 4 bases from V and 4 bases from J, leaving 10 bases between. From germline, CDR1 is MNHEY and CDR2 SMNVEV (reference sequence). For the CDR3, the DNA is TGTGCCAGCAGTTGGGGGGGCTTAGAGACCCAGTACTTC. It yields the protein CASSWGGLETQYF.

The chain carries TRBV6-2 or TRBV6-3 and TRBJ2-3; 7 bases are a match to TRBD2. This CDR3 spans 15 amino acids. Per the germline V gene, CDR1 is MNHEY and CDR2 is SVGEGT. Trimming took 6 bases from V and 4 from J; bases not matched to a gene: 10. The CDR3 DNA reads as TGTGCCAGCAGCCCCCTTAAGACTAGCCCAGATACGCAGTATTTT. It translates to CASSPLKTSPDTQYF.

V is TRBV9 and J is TRBJ1-1; D is perhaps TRBD1 (6 bases). From germline, CDR1 is SGDLS and CDR2 YYNGEE. V lost 0 bases and J lost 1, with 13 bases in between. The CDR3 runs to 16 residues. CDR3: CASSVGFRGQNTEAFF. DNA for the CDR3: TGTGCCAGCAGCGTAGGATTTCGGGGGCAGAACACTGAAGCTTTCTTT. The full variable domain, its missing parts supplied by reference TRBV9 and TRBJ1-1, is DSGVTQTPKHLITATGQRVTLRCSPRSGDLSVYWYQQSLDQGLQFLIQYYNGEERAKGNILERFSAQQFPDLHSELNLSSLELGDSALYFCASSVGFRGQNTEAFFGQGTRLTVV.

This clonotype appeared a few times. The rearrangement joins TRBV12-3 or TRBV12-4 to TRBJ1-4; no definite D call. Trimming shortened V by 1 base and J by 4 bases, and 13 bases separated the two germline ends. The CDR3 is made up of 16 amino acids. DNA for the CDR3: TGTGCCAGCAGTTTAGTCCGGCGGTCGAGTAATGAAAAACTGTTTTTT. It translates to CASSLVRRSSNEKLFF.

V gene TRBV20-1 combines with J gene TRBJ2-1; D gene unclear. V lost 3 bases, J lost 4 bases, and 7 bases lay in between. The CDR3 is 12 amino acids. Germline CDR1 DFQATT, CDR2 SNEGSKA (reference sequence). The CDR3: CSARIKYNEQFF. The DNA of the CDR3 is TGCAGTGCTAGGATTAAGTACAATGAGCAGTTCTTC.

This clonotype was detected a few times. The chain couples TRBV6-2 or TRBV6-3 to TRBJ1-1; D is possibly TRBD1 (6 bases). The CDR3 length is 16 residues. Germline V gene lookup returns CDR1 MNHEY and CDR2 SVGEGT. Between the trimmed V and J ends, which lost 6 bases and 5 bases, there was a span of 22 bases. Here the CDR3 DNA reads TGTGCCAGCAGCCCAACCCCGACAGGCCGGGGGACTGAAGCTTTCTTT. Translated, it gives CASSPTPTGRGTEAFF.

V and J are TRBV7-2 and TRBJ1-5; possibly TRBD1 for D (5 bases). Per the germline V gene, CDR1 is SGHTA and CDR2 is FQGNSA. Trimming cost V 2 bases and J 5 bases, with 13 bases left between them. The CDR3 has 15 residues. The CDR3 loop is CASSLSQTAHQPQHF. The CDR3 coding sequence is TGTGCCAGCAGCTTATCCCAGACAGCTCATCAGCCCCAGCATTTT. The complete variable domain, with remaining parts taken from reference TRBV7-2 and TRBJ1-5, reads GAGVSQSPSNKVTEKGKDVELRCDPISGHTALYWYRQSLGQGLEFLIYFQGNSAPDKSGLPSDRFSAERTGGSVSTLTIQRTQQEDSAVYLCASSLSQTAHQPQHFGDGTRLSIL.

This clonotype appeared a few times. The V and J genes are TRBV3-1 and TRBJ2-1; 12 nucleotides match TRBD2. Losses at the gene ends were 0 bases for V and 8 bases for J; bases not matched to a gene: 5. The germline V gene has CDR1 LGHDT and CDR2 YNNKEL (reference sequence). CDR3 length equals 16 residues. The CDR3 is CASSQDGLAGGHEQFF. For the CDR3, the DNA is TGTGCCAGCAGCCAAGATGGGCTAGCGGGGGGGCATGAGCAGTTCTTC.

This rearrangement joins TRBV20-1 to TRBJ2-3; 7 nucleotides align to TRBD2. V gave up 3 bases and J gave up 2 bases; unmatched junction bases: 8. Germline V gene sequence: CDR1 DFQATT, CDR2 SNEGSKA (reference sequence). The CDR3 is 15 amino acids. The CDR3 nucleotides are TGCAGTGCTAGTTCAATAGCGGGTTTCACAGATACGCAGTATTTT. Translation gives CSASSIAGFTDTQYF.

The sample holds a few counts of this clonotype. The V gene is TRBV28, the J gene TRBJ2-1; 9 positions agree with TRBD2. The V segment lost 10 bases and the J segment 5 bases; nucleotides outside the gene matches: 9. There are 14 residues in the CDR3. Germline-derived CDR1 and CDR2 are MDHEN and SYDVKM. The CDR3 is CATSGASGDNEQFF. The DNA for the CDR3 is TGTGCCACCTCAGGCGCTAGCGGGGACAATGAGCAGTTCTTC.

The chain carries TRBV4-1 and TRBJ1-3, with D uncertain. Trimming cost V 3 bases and J 2 bases, with 14 bases left between them. CDR1 is MGHRA, CDR2 YSYEKL, per germline. The CDR3 spans 16 residues. The CDR3 DNA reads TGCGCCAGCAGCCAGGGCAGTTTGTATACTGGAAACACCATATATTTT. Protein: CASSQGSLYTGNTIYF.

This clonotype was recorded a few times. This chain uses TRBV9 with TRBJ2-5; TRBD1 or TRBD2 may be the D gene (5 bases each). CDR1 is SGDLS and CDR2 is YYNGEE in the germline V gene. Trimming left V 1 base short and J 5 bases short, with 15 bases between. The length of the CDR3 is 15 residues. The CDR3 protein is CASSVRGEVPETQYF. Here the CDR3 DNA reads TGTGCCAGCAGCGTACGAGGGGAAGTCCCGGAGACCCAGTACTTC. Looking up the rest from reference TRBV9 and TRBJ2-5 gives the full variable domain: DSGVTQTPKHLITATGQRVTLRCSPRSGDLSVYWYQQSLDQGLQFLIQYYNGEERAKGNILERFSAQQFPDLHSELNLSSLELGDSALYFCASSVRGEVPETQYFGPGTRLLVL.

This clonotype was seen more than once but under ten times. The V call is TRBV7-9, the J call TRBJ1-3; 7 bases map to TRBD1. CDR3 length: 14 amino acids. The trim removed 4 bases at V and 2 bases at J, leaving 2 bases unmatched. Germline lookup yields CDR1 SEHNR and CDR2 FQNEAQ (reference sequence). The CDR3 here is CASSSDRAGNTIYF. For the CDR3, the DNA is TGTGCCAGCAGCTCCGACAGGGCTGGAAACACCATATATTTT.